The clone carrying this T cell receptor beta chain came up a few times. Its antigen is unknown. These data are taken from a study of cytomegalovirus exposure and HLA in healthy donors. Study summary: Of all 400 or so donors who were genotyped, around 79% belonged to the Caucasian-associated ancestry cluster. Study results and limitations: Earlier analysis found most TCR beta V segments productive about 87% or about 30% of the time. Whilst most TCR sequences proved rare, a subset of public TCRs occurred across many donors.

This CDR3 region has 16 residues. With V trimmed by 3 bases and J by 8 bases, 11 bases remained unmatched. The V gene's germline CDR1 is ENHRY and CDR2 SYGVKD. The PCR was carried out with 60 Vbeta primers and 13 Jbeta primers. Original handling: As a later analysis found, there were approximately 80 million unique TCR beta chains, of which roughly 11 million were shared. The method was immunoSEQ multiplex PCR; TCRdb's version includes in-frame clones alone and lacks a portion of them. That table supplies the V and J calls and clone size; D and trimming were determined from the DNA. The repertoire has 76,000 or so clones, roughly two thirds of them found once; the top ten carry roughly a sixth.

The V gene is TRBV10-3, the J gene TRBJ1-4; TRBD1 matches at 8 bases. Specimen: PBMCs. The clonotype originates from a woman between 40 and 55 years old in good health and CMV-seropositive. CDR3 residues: CAISESGQGLREKLFF. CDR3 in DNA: TGTGCCATCAGTGAAAGTGGACAGGGTTTACGAGAAAAACTGTTTTTT.